This paragraph covers one TCR beta chain sequence. The antigen is undetermined. CDR3 length: 13 amino acids. Germline assignment: CDR1 SGHRS and CDR2 YFSETQ. V was shortened by 3 bases and J by 3 bases, with 10 bases between the two germline ends. Only in-frame clones appear in the TCRdb table, and some are missing; sequencing was by immunoSEQ multiplex PCR. The table includes roughly 180,000 clones, roughly nine tenths detected once. The data were obtained in a study of T cell responses to AZD1222 COVID-19 vaccine. Study-level findings and limits: The number of AZD1222 recipients seropositive at baseline was only six.

This receptor was obtained from an adult in good health. This rearrangement joins TRBV5-1 to TRBJ2-7; D not certain. The starting material was peripheral blood, obtained on day 0 of AZD1222 vaccination. The CDR3 nucleotides are TGCGCCAGCAGCTATGCCCAGCTCTACGAGCAGTACTTC. This sequence encodes CASSYAQLYEQYF.